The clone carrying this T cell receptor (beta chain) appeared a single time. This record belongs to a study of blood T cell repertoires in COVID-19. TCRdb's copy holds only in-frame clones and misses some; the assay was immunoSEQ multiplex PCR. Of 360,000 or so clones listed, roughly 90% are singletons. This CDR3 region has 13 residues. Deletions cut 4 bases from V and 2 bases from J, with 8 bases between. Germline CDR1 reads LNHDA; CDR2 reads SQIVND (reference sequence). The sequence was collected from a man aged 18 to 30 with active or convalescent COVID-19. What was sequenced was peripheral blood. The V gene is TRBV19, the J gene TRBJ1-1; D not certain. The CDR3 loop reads CASSKQINTEAFF. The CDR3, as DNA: TGTGCCAGTAGTAAACAGATTAACACTGAAGCTTTCTTT.